Each of the 30 T cell receptor beta chains below was sequenced from the same sample in a study of spatial heterogeneity in lung cancer. The time point here: blood at routine non-recurrence follow-up after resection. TCRdb called the 5' RACE reads again in MiXCR, with one record for every CDR3 protein. Among 110,000 or so distinct CDR3 sequences listed, about 10% were seen once. Sequenced here: PBMCs, sampled at follow-up. These receptors were collected from a female donor with early-stage non-small cell lung cancer.

This clonotype was observed many times. The rearrangement joins TRBV28 to TRBJ1-1; D is undetermined. Germline CDR1 is MDHEN and CDR2 is SYDVKM. Trimming pared 2 bases from V and 1 base from J, leaving 5 bases between. The CDR3 is made up of 13 amino acids. Here the CDR3 DNA reads TGTGCCAGCAGTTTAGGGAAGAACACTGAAGCTTTCTTT. It is translated as CASSLGKNTEAFF.

This clonotype came up a few times. The V and J genes are TRBV29-1 and TRBJ2-1; 12 bases are shared with TRBD2. Germline V CDR1 and CDR2: SQVTM, ANQGSEA. The CDR3 runs to 11 residues. CDR3 DNA: TGCGGACTAGCGGGGATCCGGGGGCAGTTCTTC. It codes for CGLAGIRGQFF.

CDR3 protein: CASSIHNEKLFF. As DNA, the CDR3 is TGTGCCAGTAGTATCCATAATGAAAAACTGTTTTTT. V and J are TRBV19 and TRBJ1-4; D gene uncertain. Germline CDR1 is LNHDA and CDR2 is SQIVND (reference sequence). V was trimmed by 3 bases and J by 4 bases, leaving 3 bases between them. The CDR3 is 12 amino acids.

Only a few counts were recorded for this clonotype. The J gene is TRBJ2-1, the V gene TRBV11-2; maybe TRBD2 (6 bases). CDR3 length: 16 residues. V shed 5 bases and J shed 4 bases, with 18 bases lying between them. CDR1 is SGHAT, CDR2 FQNNGV, per germline. The CDR3 region is CASSQLWGLRYNEQFF. The CDR3 bases are TGTGCCAGCAGCCAACTTTGGGGACTCCGATACAATGAGCAGTTCTTC.

The CDR3 nucleotides are TGTGCCAGCAGCCAACATTTACGGGACAGTGGAAACACCATATATTTT. It codes for CASSQHLRDSGNTIYF. The chain uses TRBV4-2 and TRBJ1-3; 7 bases map to TRBD1. Germline assignment: CDR1 LGHNA and CDR2 YNFKEQ. Losses at the gene ends were 2 bases for V and 3 bases for J; bases not matched to a gene: 7. CDR3 length: 16 amino acids.

Many counts were recorded for this clonotype. The chain links TRBV18 to TRBJ2-1; unclear D gene. Germline V gene lookup returns CDR1 KGHSH and CDR2 LQKENI. This CDR3 contains 16 residues. Trimming shortened V by 0 bases and J by 0 bases, and 9 bases separated the two germline ends. This chain's CDR3 is CASSPPSQSSYNEQFF. The CDR3 region has the DNA TGTGCCAGCTCACCACCAAGTCAGAGCTCCTACAATGAGCAGTTCTTC.

The sample holds many counts of this clonotype. V usage is TRBV11-2 and J usage is TRBJ2-5; perhaps TRBD1 as D (6 bases). The CDR3 runs to 15 residues. Trimming took 3 bases from V and 3 from J, leaving 14 bases between them. Germline V gives CDR1 SGHAT, CDR2 FQNNGV. CDR3 in DNA: TGTGCCAGCAGCTTCGAGAGGACAGCTAAAGAGACCCAGTACTTC. This codes for CASSFERTAKETQYF.

This clonotype was observed many times. The rearrangement links TRBV7-8 to TRBJ2-5; D call uncertain. In germline, CDR1 is SGHVS, CDR2 FQNEAQ. V was shortened by 0 bases and J by 5 bases, with 13 bases between the two germline ends. This CDR3 is built from 15 residues. As DNA, the CDR3 is TGTGCCAGCAGCTTAGCTCTGTCTACGGTTGAGACCCAGTACTTC. Protein sequence: CASSLALSTVETQYF.

V and J are TRBV20-1 and TRBJ1-5; tentatively, D is TRBD1 (5 bases). The germline V and J ends were trimmed by 5 bases and 6 bases, with 14 bases remaining between them. Germline V gives CDR1 DFQATT, CDR2 SNEGSKA (reference sequence). The CDR3 covers 13 residues. This CDR3 is CSASAGIGQPQHF. DNA for the CDR3: TGCAGTGCTTCTGCAGGGATAGGTCAGCCCCAGCATTTT.

This clonotype was picked up a small number of times. The gene calls are TRBV10-1 and TRBJ2-4; D possibly corresponds to TRBD2 (5 bases). The CDR3 is made up of 13 amino acids. V was clipped by 4 bases and J by 1 base, with 5 bases between them. CDR1 is WNHNN, CDR2 SYGVQD, per germline (reference sequence). The CDR3 nucleotides are TGCGCCAGCAGTGCGGGGGCCAAAAACATTCAGTACTTC. Amino acid sequence: CASSAGAKNIQYF.

This clonotype has at least ten counts. V gene TRBV5-1 combines with J gene TRBJ2-5; 12 nucleotides agree with TRBD2. From germline, CDR1 is SGHRS and CDR2 YFSETQ. The CDR3 covers 14 residues. With V trimmed by 7 bases and J by 4 bases, 5 bases remained unmatched. As DNA, the CDR3 is TGCGCCAGCCGACTAGCGGGAGTGGGAGAGACCCAGTACTTC. Residues: CASRLAGVGETQYF.

This clonotype was observed a few times. This rearrangement joins TRBV7-8 to TRBJ2-7, with TRBD2 matching over 8 bases. Germline CDR1 SGHVS, CDR2 FQNEAQ. V gave up 3 bases and J gave up 4 bases; unmatched junction bases: 2. The CDR3 runs to 13 residues. CDR3 in DNA: TGTGCCAGCAGCTTTAGCGGGAATTACGAGCAGTACGTC. Translating it yields CASSFSGNYEQYV.

This clonotype was counted between two and nine times. This chain uses TRBV5-4 with TRBJ2-1; D is unclear. CDR3 length: 15 amino acids. V was shortened by 0 bases and J by 2 bases, with 9 bases between the two germline ends. The germline CDR1 and CDR2 sequences are SGHNT and YYREEE (reference sequence). CDR3 coding DNA: TGTGCCAGCAGCTTGGCCAGCAGCCCCTACAATGAGCAGTTCTTC. Translating it yields CASSLASSPYNEQFF.

This clonotype has a handful of counts. The chain links TRBV7-3 to TRBJ1-2, with D unclear. Germline V gives CDR1 SGHTA, CDR2 FQGTGA. This CDR3 has 14 residues. V lost 5 bases and J lost 5, with 15 bases in between. CDR3 in amino acids: CASSPSGVSYGYTF. The CDR3 nucleotides are TGTGCCAGCAGCCCCAGCGGGGTTAGTTATGGCTACACCTTC.

This clonotype was detected many times. V usage is TRBV29-1 and J usage is TRBJ2-3; TRBD1 aligns across 11 bases. Germline lookup yields CDR1 SQVTM and CDR2 ANQGSEA. This CDR3 contains 14 residues. Losses at the gene ends were 4 bases for V and 3 bases for J; bases not matched to a gene: 3. The CDR3 protein is CSVGGDRGTDTQYF. For the CDR3, the DNA is TGCAGCGTTGGTGGGGACAGGGGGACAGATACGCAGTATTTT.

This clonotype was recorded many times. V is TRBV5-1 and J is TRBJ2-3; a possible D gene is TRBD2 (5 bases). Germline loops: CDR1 SGHRS, CDR2 YFSETQ. This CDR3 spans 13 amino acids. V was shortened by 3 bases and J by 6 bases, with 11 bases between the two germline ends. CDR3 DNA sequence: TGCGCCAGCAGCTCCCTCGAGGGCGATACGCAGTATTTT. This encodes CASSSLEGDTQYF.

This clonotype was counted only a few times. This sequence joins TRBV28 and TRBJ2-6; D not resolved. Trimming pared 6 bases from V and 2 bases from J, leaving 5 bases between. From germline, CDR1 is MDHEN and CDR2 SYDVKM. This CDR3 comprises 13 residues. CDR3 DNA sequence: TGTGCCAGCAGACGAACTGGGGCCAACGTCCTGACTTTC. This gives the protein CASRRTGANVLTF.

The gene calls are TRBV29-1 and TRBJ1-1; TRBD1 agrees at 7 bases. The CDR3 totals 13 residues. Germline values: CDR1 SQVTM, CDR2 ANQGSEA. The CDR3 region is CLVHRGDSTEAFF. Written as DNA, the CDR3 is TGCCTGGTCCACAGGGGAGATTCGACTGAAGCTTTCTTT. Combining the CDR3 with reference TRBV29-1 and TRBJ1-1 gives the whole variable domain SAVISQKPSRDICQRGTSLTIQCQVDSQVTMMFWYRQQPGQSLTLIATANQGSEATYESGFVIDKFPISRPNLTFSTLTVSNMSPEDSSIYLCLVHRGDSTEAFFGQGTRLTVV.

This clonotype was observed a few times. The J gene is TRBJ2-3, the V gene TRBV3-1; 13 nucleotides align to TRBD2. There are 15 residues in the CDR3. V was pared by 6 bases and J by 2 bases, with 2 bases of the junction left unmatched. Looked up from germline, CDR1 is LGHDT and CDR2 is YNNKEL (reference sequence). The CDR3 loop is CASRTSGGNTDTQYF. CDR3 bases: TGTGCCAGCAGGACTAGCGGGGGGAACACAGATACGCAGTATTTT.

The chain joins TRBV12-3 or TRBV12-4 to TRBJ1-2; TRBD1 might be the D (6 bases). Trimming shortened V by 6 bases and J by 8 bases, and 19 bases separated the two germline ends. The CDR3 totals 14 residues. The CDR3 DNA reads as TGTGCCAGCAGATCTAATACAGGGTCCTACGGCTACACCTTC. It translates to CASRSNTGSYGYTF.

This clonotype was counted a few times. V is TRBV18 and J is TRBJ2-5; 8 bases are a match to TRBD2. The CDR3 runs to 15 residues. Germline assignment: CDR1 KGHSH and CDR2 LQKENI. The J segment lost 4 bases and the V segment lost 0 bases, leaving 4 bases of the junction unmatched. The CDR3 nucleotides are TGTGCCAGCTCACCACCGATCCTAGCGGGAGAGACCCAGTACTTC. This translates into CASSPPILAGETQYF.

The chain employs TRBV28 and TRBJ2-6; D call uncertain. Trimming stripped 6 bases from V and 4 bases from J, with 7 bases between. The germline gives CDR1 MDHEN, CDR2 SYDVKM. This CDR3 has 13 amino acids. Written as DNA, the CDR3 is TGTGCCAGCAGCCCTTTGGGGGCCAACGTCCTGACTTTC. It codes for CASSPLGANVLTF. Full variable domain (outside the CDR3, taken from reference TRBV28 and TRBJ2-6): DVKVTQSSRYLVKRTGEKVFLECVQDMDHENMFWYRQDPGLGLRLIYFSYDVKMKEKGDIPEGYSVSREKKERFSLILESASTNQTSMYLCASSPLGANVLTFGAGSRLTVL.

This clonotype appeared many times. The chain recombines TRBV6-5 with TRBJ2-2; possible D gene TRBD1, 6 bases. This CDR3 is 13 amino acids long. V lost 10 bases and J lost 1, with 10 bases in between. Germline-derived CDR1 and CDR2 are MNHEY and SVGAGI. The CDR3 protein is CATHRENTGELFF. Written as DNA, the CDR3 is TGTGCCACTCACAGGGAGAACACCGGGGAGCTGTTTTTT.

This clonotype was counted between two and nine times. The rearrangement uses TRBV7-2 and TRBJ2-3; D gene uncertain. V was trimmed by 3 bases and J by 0 bases, leaving 10 bases between them. Germline assignment: CDR1 SGHTA and CDR2 FQGNSA. This CDR3 has 15 amino acids. The CDR3 protein is CASSFGPQSTDTQYF. CDR3 in DNA: TGTGCCAGCAGCTTTGGGCCACAAAGCACAGATACGCAGTATTTT.

This chain joins TRBV30 and TRBJ1-2; no definite D call. Germline loops: CDR1 GTSNPN, CDR2 SVGIG (reference sequence). V was cut by 5 bases and J by 3 bases, with 10 bases left in between. This CDR3 comprises 12 residues. The CDR3: CAWERTDYGYTF. CDR3 bases: TGTGCCTGGGAGAGGACGGACTATGGCTACACCTTC.

This clonotype is deemed medium-sized. This chain links TRBV30 with TRBJ1-1; D not certain. V gave up 2 bases and J gave up 4 bases, with 11 bases separating them. The CDR3 has 13 residues. Germline lookup yields CDR1 GTSNPN and CDR2 SVGIG (reference sequence). The CDR3 DNA is TGTGCCTGGAGTCTCTCGCGCACCACTGAAGCTTTCTTT. As protein: CAWSLSRTTEAFF. The variable domain in full, with the rest retrieved from reference TRBV30 and TRBJ1-1, is SQTIHQWPATLVQPVGSPLSLECTVEGTSNPNLYWYRQAAGRGLQLLFYSVGIGQISSEVPQNLSASRPQDRQFILSSKKLLLSDSGFYLCAWSLSRTTEAFFGQGTRLTVV.

The chain is built from TRBV3-1 and TRBJ2-3; TRBD2 aligns across 12 bases. The germline gives CDR1 LGHDT, CDR2 YNNKEL (reference sequence). V shed 0 bases and J 4 bases; nucleotides not matched to a gene: 5. CDR3 size: 17 residues. The CDR3 DNA reads TGTGCCAGCAGCCAAGATATGGGACTAGCGGGCTCAGATACGCAGTATTTT. Its protein product is CASSQDMGLAGSDTQYF.

This clonotype was detected many times. The rearrangement uses TRBV20-1 and TRBJ2-3; D is possibly TRBD2 (6 bases). CDR1 is DFQATT, CDR2 SNEGSKA, per germline (reference sequence). V was trimmed by 2 bases and J by 2 bases, leaving 14 bases between them. The CDR3 totals 15 residues. CDR3 region: CSARRREENTDTQYF. CDR3 nucleotide sequence: TGCAGTGCTAGACGGCGGGAAGAGAACACAGATACGCAGTATTTT.

This clonotype was counted a few times. V gene TRBV3-1 combines with J gene TRBJ1-6; D remains ambiguous. There are 15 residues in the CDR3. The germline V and J ends were trimmed by 4 bases and 8 bases, with 15 bases remaining between them. Germline V gene sequence: CDR1 LGHDT, CDR2 YNNKEL (reference sequence). The CDR3 region has the DNA TGTGCCAGCAGCCCCCGAATTGGTCAGTATTCACCCCTCCACTTT. Amino acids: CASSPRIGQYSPLHF.

The table lists this clonotype with a few counts. The CDR3 DNA reads as TGCGCCAGCAGCTTGGGTTTGAGGGAATTTGGCAATGAGCAGTTCTTC. Amino acids: CASSLGLREFGNEQFF. This chain links TRBV5-1 with TRBJ2-1; the D gene is possibly TRBD2 (5 bases). V lost 0 bases, J lost 6 bases, and 16 bases lay in between. CDR1 and CDR2 (germline): SGHRS, YFSETQ. The length of the CDR3 is 16 residues. Full variable domain (remainder filled in from reference TRBV5-1 and TRBJ2-1): KAGVTQTPRYLIKTRGQQVTLSCSPISGHRSVSWYQQTPGQGLQFLFEYFSETQRNKGNFPGRFSGRQFSNSRSEMNVSTLELGDSALYLCASSLGLREFGNEQFFGPGTRLTVL.